One sample yielded the 31 T cell receptor beta chains listed below, sequenced in a study of OX40 agonist ivuxolimab in advanced cancers. The protocol was immunoSEQ multiplex PCR, while the TCRdb copy is restricted to in-frame clones and leaves out a portion. The data contain tens of thousands of clones, about 90% of them singletons. The sequencing here drew on CD4+ or CD8+ T cells sorted from blood, taken in a trial of the OX40 agonist ivuxolimab. Receptors were obtained from an adult with an advanced solid tumor such as melanoma, head and neck, liver or kidney cancer.

This chain connects TRBV2 to TRBJ2-7, with 7 bases fitting TRBD2. The trim removed 4 bases at V and 5 bases at J, leaving 11 bases unmatched. The CDR3 is made up of 15 amino acids. The germline CDR1 and CDR2 sequences are SNHLY and FYNNEI. The CDR3 DNA reads TGTGCCAGCAGTGGCGCCCTAGCGGCTTCGGACGAGCAGTACTTC. This translates into CASSGALAASDEQYF.

The rearrangement links TRBV28 to TRBJ1-1; TRBD1 matches at 8 bases. V shed 6 bases and J 5 bases; nucleotides not matched to a gene: 5. This CDR3 has 13 amino acids. In germline, CDR1 is MDHEN, CDR2 SYDVKM. The CDR3 nucleotides read TGTGCCAGCAGGGAGGACAGGGTGACTGAAGCTTTCTTT. Translation gives CASREDRVTEAFF.

The V and J genes are TRBV7-6 and TRBJ2-5; D gene uncertain. Germline loops: CDR1 SGHVS, CDR2 FNYEAQ. V lost 8 bases and J lost 5, with 12 bases in between. This CDR3 is 12 amino acids long. The CDR3 protein is CASSEGWETQYF. The CDR3 DNA sequence: TGTGCCAGCTCTGAAGGGTGGGAGACCCAGTACTTC. The entire variable domain, with the rest obtained from reference TRBV7-6 and TRBJ2-5, is as follows: GAGVSQSPRYKVTKRGQDVALRCDPISGHVSLYWYRQALGQGPEFLTYFNYEAQQDKSGLPNDRFSAERPEGSISTLTIQRTEQRDSAMYRCASSEGWETQYFGPGTRLLVL.

This clone was detected only once. The rearrangement joins TRBV6-5 to TRBJ1-1, with 9 bases that match TRBD1. The CDR3 has 13 amino acids. V gave up 6 bases and J gave up 9 bases; unmatched junction bases: 8. Germline loops: CDR1 MNHEY, CDR2 SVGAGI. CDR3 sequence reads: CASSTGTGSKAFF. Here the CDR3 DNA reads TGTGCCAGCAGCACCGGGACAGGGTCAAAAGCTTTCTTT.

The genes are TRBV6-5 and TRBJ2-2; TRBD2 matches 7 bases. Germline loops: CDR1 MNHEY, CDR2 SVGAGI. This CDR3 comprises 13 residues. V was pared by 5 bases and J by 6 bases, with 3 bases of the junction left unmatched. The CDR3 DNA is TGTGCCAGCAGTGATACTAGCGCCGGGGAGCTGTTTTTT. Translating gives CASSDTSAGELFF.

CDR3: CASSPRLAGGPLPYNEQFF. CDR3 DNA: TGTGCCAGCAGCCCCAGACTAGCGGGAGGGCCTCTCCCCTACAATGAGCAGTTCTTC. The rearrangement links TRBV14 to TRBJ2-1; 14 bases are a match to TRBD2. This CDR3 is built from 19 residues. V gave up 4 bases and J gave up 2 bases; unmatched junction bases: 10. Germline V lookup: CDR1 SGHDN, CDR2 FVKESK.

A few counts support this clone. The rearrangement uses TRBV29-1 and TRBJ1-1; a possible D gene is TRBD1 (6 bases). The CDR3 has 12 amino acids. The germline V gene has CDR1 SQVTM and CDR2 ANQGSEA. The V gene lost 2 bases and the J gene lost 7 bases, with 11 bases spanning the gap. The DNA for the CDR3 is TGCAGCGTTGAAACCTCCAGGGGTGAAGCTTTCTTT. It encodes CSVETSRGEAFF.

This clone was observed a single time. The V gene is TRBV9, the J gene TRBJ2-7, with D perhaps matching TRBD2 (6 bases). Germline values: CDR1 SGDLS, CDR2 YYNGEE. The CDR3 extends over 16 amino acids. The V gene lost 4 bases and the J gene lost 2 bases, with 19 bases spanning the gap. CDR3 region: CASSPVGGRDPYEQYF. The CDR3 nucleotides are TGTGCCAGCAGCCCCGTTGGGGGGAGAGACCCCTACGAGCAGTACTTC.

This chain connects TRBV27 to TRBJ2-3, with D unresolved. Germline values: CDR1 MNHEY, CDR2 SMNVEV (reference sequence). The V gene lost 0 bases and the J gene lost 3 bases, with 13 bases spanning the gap. This CDR3 has 16 amino acids. This CDR3 is CASSLSFLSGTDTQYF. The CDR3 DNA reads TGTGCCAGCAGTTTATCTTTCCTGAGTGGGACAGATACGCAGTATTTT.

The V gene is TRBV19, the J gene TRBJ1-1; 7 bases fit TRBD1. Unmatched junction bases numbered 5, after V lost 4 bases and J lost 0 bases. CDR3 size: 15 residues. The germline gives CDR1 LNHDA, CDR2 SQIVND (reference sequence). The CDR3 nucleotides read TGTGCCAGTAGTAACCGGGACAGCATGAACACTGAAGCTTTCTTT. Residues: CASSNRDSMNTEAFF.

J is TRBJ1-4 and V is TRBV28; D is undetermined. This CDR3 spans 11 amino acids. Germline V gene sequence: CDR1 MDHEN, CDR2 SYDVKM. The V and J ends lost 3 bases and 7 bases respectively, with 3 bases between them. The CDR3 region is CASSFSEKLFF. The CDR3 coding sequence is TGTGCCAGCAGTTTCAGTGAAAAACTGTTTTTT. Supplemented by reference TRBV28 and TRBJ1-4, the full variable domain reads DVKVTQSSRYLVKRTGEKVFLECVQDMDHENMFWYRQDPGLGLRLIYFSYDVKMKEKGDIPEGYSVSREKKERFSLILESASTNQTSMYLCASSFSEKLFFGSGTQLSVL.

The V and J genes are TRBV30 and TRBJ1-5; D is possibly TRBD1 (5 bases). Germline V gene lookup returns CDR1 GTSNPN and CDR2 SVGIG (reference sequence). Trimming took 2 bases from V and 2 from J, leaving 10 bases between them. This CDR3 comprises 14 residues. CDR3 in amino acids: CAWSWRGGNQPQHF. Written as DNA, the CDR3 is TGTGCCTGGAGTTGGCGGGGCGGCAATCAGCCCCAGCATTTT.

The chain carries TRBV6-5 and TRBJ2-2; D not resolved. The V gene lost 3 bases and the J gene lost 7 bases, with 12 bases spanning the gap. The CDR3 length is 14 residues. Germline assignment: CDR1 MNHEY and CDR2 SVGAGI. CDR3 residues: CASSYSPTGGELFF. CDR3 DNA sequence: TGTGCCAGCAGTTATTCGCCGACGGGCGGGGAGCTGTTTTTT.

This chain joins TRBV4-1 and TRBJ2-7; D remains ambiguous. CDR3 length equals 14 residues. Trimming removed 4 bases from V and 2 bases from J, with 12 bases in between. Looked up from germline, CDR1 is MGHRA and CDR2 is YSYEKL. The CDR3 bases are TGCGCCAGCAGCCGGGAACTATCAACCTACGAGCAGTACTTC. This codes for CASSRELSTYEQYF.

V gene TRBV29-1 combines with J gene TRBJ2-3; D not resolved. The ends were cut back, 6 bases at V and 6 bases at J, with 10 bases in the middle. The CDR3 loop spans 11 amino acids. Germline CDR1 reads SQVTM; CDR2 reads ANQGSEA. Written as DNA, the CDR3 is TGCAGCGTACCGGTGGCGGATACGCAGTATTTT. Translating it yields CSVPVADTQYF.

The chain recombines TRBV2 with TRBJ2-3; a weak D match, TRBD2 (6 bases). The CDR3 has 19 amino acids. V dropped 3 bases and J dropped 4 bases, with 26 bases sitting between them. Germline assignment: CDR1 SNHLY and CDR2 FYNNEI. CDR3 sequence reads: CASSEREGRRAREPDTQYF. The CDR3 region has the DNA TGTGCCAGCAGTGAGCGTGAGGGAAGGCGGGCCCGGGAGCCAGATACGCAGTATTTT. The whole variable domain, remainder taken from reference TRBV2 and TRBJ2-3, is EPEVTQTPSHQVTQMGQEVILRCVPISNHLYFYWYRQILGQKVEFLVSFYNNEISEKSEIFDDQFSVERPDGSNFTLKIRSTKLEDSAMYFCASSEREGRRAREPDTQYFGPGTRLTVL.

By share, this clone counts as medium-sized. The junction departs from germline at one end; a sequencing error may be responsible. This chain joins TRBV19 and TRBJ1-1; possible D gene TRBD1, 5 bases. Germline values: CDR1 LNHDA, CDR2 SQIVND (reference sequence). This CDR3 comprises 12 residues. The CDR3 sequence is CASRIGDTEAFF. The CDR3 coding sequence is TGTGCCAGTAGGATAGGGGACACTGAAGCTTTCTTT.

The chain uses TRBV4-1 and TRBJ2-1, with D possibly matching TRBD1 (7 bases). The germline V gene has CDR1 MGHRA and CDR2 YSYEKL. V dropped 5 bases and J dropped 7 bases, with 15 bases sitting between them. The CDR3 has 14 residues. In DNA form, the CDR3 reads TGCGCCAGCAGCAAGGGACCAGGGGGGAATGAGCAGTTCTTC. This encodes CASSKGPGGNEQFF.

The genes are TRBV27 and TRBJ2-7, with 9 bases aligning to TRBD2. The junction had 5 bases not matched to a gene; V was cut back by 6 bases and J by 2 bases. Germline V CDR1 and CDR2: MNHEY, SMNVEV (reference sequence). The CDR3 totals 14 residues. Here the CDR3 DNA reads TGTGCCAGCAGACCAATAGCGGGGGCCTACGAGCAGTACTTC. Translating it yields CASRPIAGAYEQYF.

V and J are TRBV13 and TRBJ2-7; 9 bases are a match to TRBD1. Germline CDR1 is PRHDT and CDR2 is FYEKMQ (reference sequence). V lost 5 bases, J lost 4 bases, and 9 bases stayed unmatched. The length of the CDR3 is 15 residues. CDR3 loop: CASSNRGQLLYEQYF. CDR3 DNA: TGTGCCAGCAGCAACAGGGGGCAATTGTTATACGAGCAGTACTTC.

The chain couples TRBV7-6 to TRBJ2-1; possible D gene TRBD1, 6 bases. The germline CDR1 and CDR2 sequences are SGHVS and FNYEAQ. This CDR3 has 13 residues. The ends were cut back, 5 bases at V and 8 bases at J, with 13 bases in the middle. DNA of the CDR3: TGTGCCAGCAGCATGACAGGTATTGATGAGCAGTTCTTC. Its translation is CASSMTGIDEQFF. Combining the CDR3 with reference TRBV7-6 and TRBJ2-1 gives the whole variable domain GAGVSQSPRYKVTKRGQDVALRCDPISGHVSLYWYRQALGQGPEFLTYFNYEAQQDKSGLPNDRFSAERPEGSISTLTIQRTEQRDSAMYRCASSMTGIDEQFFGPGTRLTVL.

The rearrangement joins TRBV6-5 to TRBJ2-7; TRBD1 matches at 11 bases. J gave up 4 bases and V 6 bases, and 8 bases lay outside the gene matches. CDR3 size: 15 residues. Germline V CDR1 and CDR2: MNHEY, SVGAGI. The CDR3 region has the DNA TGTGCCAGCAGACTCGGGACAGGGGGGCATTACGAGCAGTACTTC. As protein: CASRLGTGGHYEQYF.

This chain links TRBV19 with TRBJ2-1, with 9 nucleotides matching TRBD2. The ends lost 6 bases at V and 1 base at J; junction bases unmatched: 4. The CDR3 totals 15 residues. In germline, CDR1 is LNHDA, CDR2 SQIVND (reference sequence). CDR3 sequence: CASSQGLASYNEQFF. The CDR3 DNA is TGTGCCAGTAGCCAGGGACTAGCATCCTACAATGAGCAGTTCTTC.

The V and J genes are TRBV7-9 and TRBJ2-5, with D maybe TRBD2 (6 bases). In germline, CDR1 is SEHNR, CDR2 FQNEAQ (reference sequence). The V and J ends lost 4 bases and 5 bases respectively, with 20 bases between them. There are 16 residues in the CDR3. The CDR3 bases are TGTGCCAGCAGCTCGAACTCGGGAGAGGGTCTCGAGACCCAGTACTTC. Amino acid sequence: CASSSNSGEGLETQYF.

The V call is TRBV6-5, the J call TRBJ2-7; tentative D call: TRBD1 (5 bases). Trimming removed 5 bases at V and 4 bases at J, with 12 bases between. Per germline, CDR1 MNHEY and CDR2 SVGAGI. The CDR3 runs to 13 residues. Here the CDR3 DNA reads TGTGCCAGCAGTCTAAACCAGGGTTACGAGCAGTACTTC. Its protein product is CASSLNQGYEQYF.

J is TRBJ1-2 and V is TRBV2; D not certain. The CDR3 is 10 amino acids. The V gene's germline CDR1 is SNHLY and CDR2 FYNNEI. V shed 6 bases and J shed 7 bases, with 6 bases lying between them. Here the CDR3 reads CASRPGGYTF. The CDR3 bases are TGTGCCAGCAGGCCCGGTGGCTACACCTTC.

V is TRBV6-5 and J is TRBJ1-2, with D unclear. CDR1 and CDR2 (germline): MNHEY, SVGAGI. The V end lost 0 bases, the J end lost 4 bases, and 6 bases lay between the germline ends. CDR3 size: 13 residues. The chain's CDR3 is CASSYSQSYGYTF. The CDR3 DNA is TGTGCCAGCAGTTACTCTCAAAGCTATGGCTACACCTTC.

The table lists this clone with a few counts. The chain has TRBV6-5 and TRBJ2-7, with 10 bases lining up with TRBD2. With 4 bases clipped from V and 3 bases from J, the junction kept 9 bases outside the gene matches. The V gene's germline CDR1 is MNHEY and CDR2 SVGAGI. The CDR3 sequence is 16 residues long. The CDR3: CASSSNSGRSRYEQYF. CDR3 sequence (DNA): TGTGCCAGCAGTTCGAATAGCGGGAGGAGTCGCTACGAGCAGTACTTC.

The V gene is TRBV28, the J gene TRBJ2-3; D may be TRBD1 (6 bases). V gave up 7 bases and J gave up 7 bases, with 24 bases separating them. The CDR3 contains 16 residues. Per germline, CDR1 MDHEN and CDR2 SYDVKM. CDR3 DNA: TGTGCCAGCACCTACACGGTGGCAGGGGAGTTATATACGCAGTATTTT. This codes for CASTYTVAGELYTQYF.

The V call is TRBV21-1, the J call TRBJ2-1; TRBD1 reflects the table's D call only, with no check against the DNA. TRBV21-1 constitutes a pseudogene. The CDR3 length is 15 residues. The CDR3 is CASSKEQKPYNEQFF. CDR3 DNA: TGTGCCAGCAGCAAAGAACAGAAGCCCTACAATGAGCAGTTCTTC.

The chain employs TRBV7-9 and TRBJ2-1, with TRBD2 matching 7 bases. The CDR3 length is 15 residues. Germline trimming cut 5 bases from V and 2 bases from J; bases unmatched to any gene: 6. The germline gives CDR1 SEHNR, CDR2 FQNEAQ (reference sequence). The CDR3 sequence: CASSATSVPYNEQFF. CDR3 sequence (DNA): TGTGCCAGCAGCGCAACTAGCGTACCCTACAATGAGCAGTTCTTC.